This is a list of T cell receptor beta chains from one sample in a study of shared clonotypes between healthy human individuals. Clones were sequenced by immunoSEQ multiplex PCR, and TCRdb holds only the in-frame ones, with some missing. The data contain more than 500,000 clones, 90% to 95% of them singletons. The sample taken for sequencing was naive CD8+ T cells sorted from blood. These receptors were obtained from a woman in her twenties or thirties in good health. Each CDR3 is given with its conserved first and last residue. The D gene is left open where the match is weak. Some rows have no size entry. The others give once, few or many, or a class for an expanded clone.

v_call	j_call	d_call	cdr3_length	clone_size	cdr3_nt	cdr3_aa
TRBV7-8	TRBJ2-2	NA	12	NA	TGTGCCAGCAGCCCCGGGTTCCGGGAGCTGTTTTTT	CASSPGFRELFF
TRBV7-9	TRBJ2-7	NA	12	NA	TGTGCCAGCAGCCCAGAGAACTACGAGCAGTACTTC	CASSPENYEQYF
TRBV12-5	TRBJ1-1	NA	14	NA	TGTGCTAGTGGTTGGACGGGAGTACGAACTGAAGCTTTCTTT	CASGWTGVRTEAFF
TRBV30	TRBJ2-7	NA	13	once	TGTGCCTGGATTTCGGACACCTCCTACGAGCAGTACTTC	CAWISDTSYEQYF
TRBV10-3	TRBJ2-7	TRBD1	11	NA	TGTGCCATCGCGACAGGGGTCGAGCAGTACTTC	CAIATGVEQYF
TRBV6-5	TRBJ2-3	NA	13	NA	TGTGCCAGCAGTTTGGGGAGGTCAGATACGCAGTATTTT	CASSLGRSDTQYF
TRBV28	TRBJ2-3	TRBD2	20	NA	TGTGCCAGCAGTTTTGAGTGGGGACTAGCGGGCCAGAGTCCCCCAGATACGCAGTATTTT	CASSFEWGLAGQSPPDTQYF
TRBV19	TRBJ1-4	NA	14	NA	TGTGCCAGTAGTATACCGAGGGGCAGCGAAAAACTGTTTTTT	CASSIPRGSEKLFF
TRBV29-1	TRBJ2-3	NA	12	NA	TGCAGCGTTGAAGACAGGGCAGATACGCAGTATTTT	CSVEDRADTQYF
TRBV28	TRBJ1-5	TRBD1	13	NA	TGTGCCAGCAACGAGGGGGCAGGCCAGCCCCAGCATTTT	CASNEGAGQPQHF
TRBV15	TRBJ2-3	NA	14	NA	TGTGCCACCAGCTCGCGATGGGGTCCAGATACGCAGTATTTT	CATSSRWGPDTQYF
TRBV19	TRBJ2-1	TRBD1	16	NA	TGTGCCAGTAGTATACAAACAGGGGGATCCTACAATGAGCAGTTCTTC	CASSIQTGGSYNEQFF
TRBV4-1	TRBJ2-3	NA	16	NA	TGCGCCAGCAGCCAAGAAACTACACCCGGGGCAGATACGCAGTATTTT	CASSQETTPGADTQYF
TRBV28	TRBJ2-7	TRBD1	14	NA	TGTGCCACGAGGGGGACAGGGGGCTCCTACGAGCAGTACTTC	CATRGTGGSYEQYF
TRBV15	TRBJ2-7	NA	18	NA	TGTGCCACCAGCAAGAGGCTAAAAGGGGCGGGAAGCTCCTACGAGCAGTACTTC	CATSKRLKGAGSSYEQYF
TRBV4-1	TRBJ1-4	NA	15	NA	TGCGCCAGCAGCCAAGATGAGGGACTCAATGAAAAACTGTTTTTT	CASSQDEGLNEKLFF
TRBV5-4	TRBJ2-7	NA	14	NA	TGTGCCAGCAGCTTCGCGGGAAGCTCCTACGAGCAGTACTTC	CASSFAGSSYEQYF
TRBV28	TRBJ1-5	NA	16	once	TGTGCCAGCAGTTACTCCACCAAAGGTATCAATCAGCCCCAGCATTTT	CASSYSTKGINQPQHF
TRBV6-1	TRBJ1-2	NA	13	NA	TGTGCCAGCAAAGACAGTACTAACTATGGCTACACCTTC	CASKDSTNYGYTF
TRBV28	TRBJ2-1	TRBD2	20	NA	TGTGCCAGCAGAATATGGGGGGGAGGGCCGTTTAAGGGCTCCTACAATGAGCAGTTCTTC	CASRIWGGGPFKGSYNEQFF
TRBV7-9	TRBJ2-3	NA	16	NA	TGTGCCAGCAGCCCCCCGAGGGGTCGGGGCACAGATACGCAGTATTTT	CASSPPRGRGTDTQYF
TRBV6-1	TRBJ2-1	TRBD2	16	NA	TGTGCCAGCAGTGAAGGGAGTAGCGGGAGGTACCATGAGCAGTTCTTC	CASSEGSSGRYHEQFF
TRBV5-1	TRBJ2-7	TRBD2	14	NA	TGCGCCAGCAGCTTGGAGTCTAGCGGCTACGAGCAGTACTTC	CASSLESSGYEQYF
TRBV20-1	TRBJ2-7	NA	11	NA	TGCAGTTCCACCGAAAACTACGAGCAGTACTTC	CSSTENYEQYF
TRBV27	TRBJ1-6	NA	14	NA	TGTGCCAGCAGTATGGGCATACTGCTTTCACCCCTCCACTTT	CASSMGILLSPLHF
TRBV28	TRBJ1-4	TRBD1	18	NA	TGTGCCAGCAGGTCCTACAGGGGTGCGGATGCAACTAATGAAAAACTGTTTTTT	CASRSYRGADATNEKLFF
TRBV5-4	TRBJ2-7	NA	14	NA	TGTGCCAGCAGCTTGGGGGGGGTTTCCTACGAGCAGTACTTC	CASSLGGVSYEQYF
TRBV27	TRBJ2-5	NA	14	NA	TGTGCCAGCAGTTTATGGGGGGCACAAGAGACCCAGTACTTC	CASSLWGAQETQYF
TRBV27	TRBJ2-7	NA	15	NA	TGTGCCAGCAGTCTCACCCCGGGACTTTACTACGAGCAGTACTTC	CASSLTPGLYYEQYF
TRBV5-4	TRBJ1-1	NA	13	NA	TGTGCCAGCAGCTTGCAGGGGTACACTGAAGCTTTCTTT	CASSLQGYTEAFF
TRBV27	TRBJ2-7	TRBD2	13	NA	TGTGCCAGCAGTTCCAGCGGGAGGGCCGAGCAGTACTTC	CASSSSGRAEQYF
TRBV10-3	TRBJ2-1	TRBD2	17	NA	TGTGCCATCAGTGAGACTTCAGCGGGAGTGACCCACAATGAGCAGTTCTTC	CAISETSAGVTHNEQFF
TRBV4-1	TRBJ2-7	TRBD2	16	NA	TGCGCCAGCAGCCAGATGAGAGGGGAGGGCCCCTACGAGCAGTACTTC	CASSQMRGEGPYEQYF
TRBV5-1	TRBJ2-6	TRBD2	23	NA	TGCGCCAGCAGCTCCGGCCGACCCCAAAATTTACTAGCGGGAAGATCTGGGGCCAACGTCCTGACTTTC	CASSSGRPQNLLAGRSGANVLTF
TRBV10-3	TRBJ2-7	NA	15	NA	TGTGCCATCAGATCAGAACGAGCGGGCCCCTACGAGCAGTACTTC	CAIRSERAGPYEQYF
TRBV9	TRBJ1-2	TRBD1	15	NA	TGTGCCAGCAGCGAGTCCGGGACAGGGGGCTATGGCTACACCTTC	CASSESGTGGYGYTF
TRBV28	TRBJ2-1	NA	16	NA	TGTGCCAGCAGTAGAGCCGCAAGAGGGACCTACAATGAGCAGTTCTTC	CASSRAARGTYNEQFF
TRBV27	TRBJ2-5	NA	13	NA	TGTGCCAGCAGTTTGGCGTCAGGGTGGGAGCAGTACTTC	CASSLASGWEQYF
TRBV2	TRBJ1-2	TRBD1	15	NA	TGTGCCAGCCTTGTGCAGACAGGGGGCAGTTTTAGCTACACCTTC	CASLVQTGGSFSYTF
TRBV28	TRBJ2-7	NA	11	once	TGTGCCAGCAGTTTATTAAACGAGCAGTACTTC	CASSLLNEQYF
TRBV28	TRBJ2-1	TRBD1	15	NA	TGTGCCAGCAGTTTTCGGACAGGGGGCAAGGATGAGCAGTTCTTC	CASSFRTGGKDEQFF